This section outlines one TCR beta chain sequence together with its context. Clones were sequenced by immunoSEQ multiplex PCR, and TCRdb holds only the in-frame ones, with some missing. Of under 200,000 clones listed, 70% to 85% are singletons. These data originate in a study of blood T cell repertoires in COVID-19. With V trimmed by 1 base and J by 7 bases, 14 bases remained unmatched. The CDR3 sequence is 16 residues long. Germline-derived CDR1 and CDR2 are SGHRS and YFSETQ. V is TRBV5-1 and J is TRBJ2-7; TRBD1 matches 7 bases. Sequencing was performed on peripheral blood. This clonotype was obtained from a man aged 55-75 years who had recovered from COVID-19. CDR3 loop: CASSLTTGKPHREQYF. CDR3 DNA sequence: TGCGCCAGCAGCTTGACGACAGGGAAACCCCATAGGGAGCAGTACTTC.